The sequence of this TCR beta chain was determined in a study of T-cell reconstitution after alpha-beta-depleted transplantation in children. Findings of the study overall: The origin of alpha-beta T cells about two months after transplant was reportedly several hundred expanded graft clones.

Unique molecular identifiers tagged the TCRbeta library. MiXCR, run by TCRdb on the PCR reads, gives a single entry per CDR3 protein. The sample gives a few hundred thousand distinct CDR3 sequences, roughly 13% of which show up once; about 2% is in the top ten. As regards this clonotype: No antigen is known for it.

The receptor's source is a male patient younger than 18 who had a stem cell transplant for acute myeloid leukemia, so the T cells may come from the graft donor. The sequences come from PBMCs, mostly from graft donor cells, collected 360 days after TCRalphabeta/CD19-depleted stem cell transplant.

CDR3 sequence reads: CASSYERENEQFF. The CDR3 DNA follows: TGTGCCAGCAGCTATGAGCGGGAGAATGAGCAGTTCTTC. This chain joins TRBV12-3 or TRBV12-4 and TRBJ2-1; 8 bases match TRBD2. Trimming took 6 bases from V and 7 from J; bases not matched to a gene: 5. This CDR3 contains 13 residues.